This TCR beta chain came from a study of identical twins. The germline V gene has CDR1 DFQATT and CDR2 SNEGSKA (reference sequence). The germline V and J ends were trimmed by 0 bases and 2 bases, with 18 bases remaining between them. The CDR3 length is 17 residues. Donors uniformly comprised healthy Caucasians. Study observations and caveats: Models came in too low on out-of-frame TCR alpha sharing in monozygotic twins.

A universal primer site was added by template switching, and unique molecular identifiers were carried by the cDNA. Using its own MiXCR run on the 5' RACE reads, TCRdb lists one record per CDR3 protein. The sample carries approximately 1.8 million distinct CDR3 sequences, less than 40% recorded once. To note about this clonotype: The antigen is not known.

This TCR was sampled from a newborn girl in good health. The chain recombines TRBV20-1 with TRBJ2-3; perhaps D is TRBD1 or TRBD2 (6 bases each). What was sequenced was cord blood. DNA of the CDR3: TGCAGTGCTAGAGATTGGAGGATGGGGGGCTCCACAGATACGCAGTATTTT. Its protein product is CSARDWRMGGSTDTQYF.